The subject of this entry is one TCR beta chain. This specimen comes from a study of OX40 agonist ivuxolimab in advanced cancers. Produced via immunoSEQ multiplex PCR; TCRdb's table is partial and in-frame only. The profile covers some 76,000 clones, with 93% appearing a single time and around 6% taken by the ten largest. Germline lookup yields CDR1 MGHDK and CDR2 SYGVNS. The CDR3 covers 14 residues. V lost 4 bases, J lost 1 base, and 7 bases lay in between. The TCR comes from an adult with an advanced solid tumor such as melanoma, head and neck, liver or kidney cancer. The sequencing here drew on CD4+ or CD8+ T cells sorted from blood, taken in a trial of the OX40 agonist ivuxolimab. The chain is built from TRBV25-1 and TRBJ2-2; D gene unclear. CDR3 sequence reads: CASSAKENTGELFF. CDR3 DNA sequence: TGTGCCAGCAGTGCTAAAGAGAACACCGGGGAGCTGTTTTTT.